The source of this T cell receptor beta chain is a study of neurological immune-mediated disorders. Notes on the study in general: HTLV-1-associated myelopathy showed the most TCR clonal expansion; multiple sclerosis the least, below healthy controls.

CDR1 and CDR2 (germline): MNHEY, SVGAGI. There are 12 residues in the CDR3. The V gene end was trimmed by 9 bases and the J gene end by 10 bases; junction bases not matched to a gene: 5. At least ten counts were recorded for this clonotype. Antigen: not known. Time point of the sample: longitudinal time-point 1 (baseline). Source material was 2 million unsorted PBMCs, stored at -80 °C in RNAlater. Every sequencing run generated in excess of 180 million TCR-beta sequences. These sequences covered 15-18 subjects. In TCRdb, the 5' RACE reads were re-called with MiXCR into one record per CDR3 protein. The table lists approximately 49,000 distinct CDR3 sequences, roughly 10% of them singletons.

V and J are TRBV6-5 and TRBJ2-1; TRBD2 matches 11 bases. The material sequenced was PBMCs. The clonotype comes from a woman aged 40 to 55 in good health. The CDR3 loop is CASRTSGPEQFF. CDR3 bases: TGTGCCAGTAGGACTAGCGGGCCCGAGCAGTTCTTC.